A single sample gave rise to the 21 T cell receptor beta chains below, sequenced in a study of cytomegalovirus exposure and HLA in healthy donors. PCR amplification relied on 60 Vbeta primers (plus 13 Jbeta primers). Here immunoSEQ multiplex PCR was the method, and the copy in TCRdb shows in-frame clones only, minus some. The sample shows about 130,000 clones, roughly a tenth of them seen only once. The sample was PBMCs. The receptors were gathered from a woman aged 18-30 years in good health and CMV-seropositive.

The chain combines TRBV7-3 with TRBJ2-1, with TRBD2 matching 8 bases. The germline V gene encodes CDR1 SGHTA and CDR2 FQGTGA. The CDR3 length is 16 residues. V gave up 5 bases and J gave up 0 bases; unmatched junction bases: 6. CDR3 residues: CASSPGLAASYNEQFF. CDR3 bases: TGTGCCAGCAGCCCCGGACTAGCCGCCTCCTACAATGAGCAGTTCTTC.

This clone was counted between two and nine times. The sample carries other DNA sequences with the same CDR3. The V call is TRBV30, the J call TRBJ2-7; 9 bases line up with TRBD1. This CDR3 contains 14 residues. V trimming: 5 bases; J trimming: 7 bases; junction bases outside the gene matches: 12. Germline CDR1 and CDR2: GTSNPN and SVGIG (reference sequence). Here the CDR3 reads CAWAGQGWGYEQYF. CDR3 coding DNA: TGTGCCTGGGCGGGACAGGGTTGGGGCTATGAGCAGTACTTC.

This clone came up a few times. The chain links TRBV4-2 to TRBJ2-2; D possibly corresponds to TRBD2 (6 bases). Between the trimmed V and J ends, which lost 4 bases and 6 bases, there was a span of 12 bases. Germline lookup yields CDR1 LGHNA and CDR2 YNFKEQ. The length of the CDR3 is 14 residues. CDR3 DNA: TGTGCCAGCAGCCGACTCGGGGGTGCCGGGGAGCTGTTTTTT. It encodes CASSRLGGAGELFF.

This clone was counted many times. The rearrangement joins TRBV5-4 to TRBJ2-7; 11 positions match TRBD1. Germline V gene sequence: CDR1 SGHNT, CDR2 YYREEE (reference sequence). The CDR3 loop spans 15 amino acids. J was trimmed by 4 bases and V by 0 bases; bases with no gene match: 3. CDR3 in DNA: TGTGCCAGCAGCTTGGCCGGGACAGGGGGATACGAGCAGTACTTC. It translates to CASSLAGTGGYEQYF.

This clone came up a few times. This chain links TRBV27 with TRBJ2-7, with D perhaps TRBD2 (5 bases). Trimming pared 0 bases from V and 4 bases from J, leaving 13 bases between. Looked up from germline, CDR1 is MNHEY and CDR2 is SMNVEV (reference sequence). The CDR3 is 15 amino acids. The CDR3 DNA is TGTGCCAGCAGTTTATCGACCGGGGTGGGTTACGAGCAGTACTTC. It encodes CASSLSTGVGYEQYF.

This chain connects TRBV7-3 to TRBJ2-2; D may be TRBD2 (5 bases). Germline lookup yields CDR1 SGHTA and CDR2 FQGTGA. The CDR3 sequence is 15 residues long. With 5 bases removed from V and 4 bases from J, the gap between germline ends came to 14 bases. The CDR3 bases are TGTGCCAGCAGCCAGGATGGACTGCTCACCGGGGAGCTGTTTTTT. Translation gives CASSQDGLLTGELFF.

The table lists this clone with a few counts. The genes are TRBV5-4 and TRBJ2-1, with 11 positions matching TRBD2. The germline V gene encodes CDR1 SGHNT and CDR2 YYREEE (reference sequence). After removal of 9 bases from V and 0 bases from J, the junction contained 8 bases not matched to a gene. The CDR3 is 16 residues long. CDR3 in DNA: TGTGCCATGACTAGCGGGGCGGGGAGCTCCTACAATGAGCAGTTCTTC. Protein sequence: CAMTSGAGSSYNEQFF. The full variable domain, rest sourced from reference TRBV5-4 and TRBJ2-1, is ETGVTQSPTHLIKTRGQQVTLRCSSQSGHNTVSWYQQALGQGPQFIFQYYREEENGRGNFPPRFSGLQFPNYSSELNVNALELDDSALYLCAMTSGAGSSYNEQFFGPGTRLTVL.

This chain links TRBV5-1 with TRBJ2-2; TRBD2 matches at 8 bases. The CDR3 has 16 residues. The V and J ends lost 0 bases and 1 base, in that order; junction bases with no gene match: 2. Germline-derived CDR1 and CDR2 are SGHRS and YFSETQ. The CDR3 region has the DNA TGCGCCAGCAGCTTGGCAACTAGCGGGAACACCGGGGAGCTGTTTTTT. Translated: CASSLATSGNTGELFF.

The chain recombines TRBV2 with TRBJ2-2; 14 bases fit TRBD2. J was trimmed by 5 bases and V by 2 bases; bases with no gene match: 7. Per the germline V gene, CDR1 is SNHLY and CDR2 is FYNNEI. There are 18 residues in the CDR3. CDR3 coding DNA: TGTGCCAGCAGTGAAACCGGGACTAGCGGGAGAGGTACCGGGGAGCTGTTTTTT. Translating gives CASSETGTSGRGTGELFF.

This clone came up a few times. The rearrangement uses TRBV6-5 and TRBJ1-1, with 12 bases aligning to TRBD1. From germline, CDR1 is MNHEY and CDR2 SVGAGI. The CDR3 length is 15 residues. With 7 bases clipped from V and 3 bases from J, the junction kept 6 bases outside the gene matches. The CDR3 sequence: CASKGTGGTYTEAFF. The CDR3 DNA reads TGTGCCAGCAAAGGGACAGGGGGCACTTACACTGAAGCTTTCTTT.

The chain carries TRBV6-4 and TRBJ2-2; maybe TRBD2 (6 bases). Per the germline V gene, CDR1 is MRHNA and CDR2 is SNTAGT. The CDR3 is 14 residues long. Trimming left V 0 bases short and J 4 bases short, with 6 bases between. The CDR3 DNA is TGTGCCAGCAGTGACTCGACTAGCACCGGGGAGCTGTTTTTT. This codes for CASSDSTSTGELFF.

The V call is TRBV7-6, the J call TRBJ2-7; 7 nucleotides agree with TRBD2. The CDR3 length is 13 residues. With 2 bases clipped from V and 9 bases from J, the junction kept 7 bases outside the gene matches. CDR1 and CDR2 (germline): SGHVS, FNYEAQ. In DNA, the CDR3 is TGTGCCAGCAGCTTAAACGAGGGCGGGGGGCAGTACTTC. This gives the protein CASSLNEGGGQYF.

This clone was found a few times. The genes are TRBV7-9 and TRBJ2-5, with 8 nucleotides matching TRBD2. J lost 3 bases, V lost 5 bases, and 8 bases had no gene match. There are 15 residues in the CDR3. Germline V lookup: CDR1 SEHNR, CDR2 FQNEAQ (reference sequence). The CDR3 loop reads CASSIIAGPEETQYF. The CDR3 region has the DNA TGTGCCAGCAGCATCATAGCGGGACCGGAAGAGACCCAGTACTTC. Full variable domain (missing parts from reference TRBV7-9 and TRBJ2-5): DTGVSQNPRHKITKRGQNVTFRCDPISEHNRLYWYRQTLGQGPEFLTYFQNEAQLEKSRLLSDRFSAERPKGSFSTLEIQRTEQGDSAMYLCASSIIAGPEETQYFGPGTRLLVL.

J is TRBJ2-6 and V is TRBV28; the D gene is possibly TRBD1 (6 bases). Between the trimmed V and J ends, which lost 5 bases and 2 bases, there was a span of 19 bases. The length of the CDR3 is 18 residues. Germline V gene sequence: CDR1 MDHEN, CDR2 SYDVKM. The CDR3 spells CASSAGTSALAGANVLTF. CDR3 nucleotide sequence: TGTGCCAGCAGTGCCGGGACAAGTGCACTCGCTGGGGCCAACGTCCTGACTTTC.

This clone turned up a few times. A much larger clone lies one base from this, so it may be a read error. The chain employs TRBV6-1 and TRBJ2-7; D gene uncertain. Trimming stripped 2 bases from V and 4 bases from J, with 3 bases between. This CDR3 is 11 amino acids long. From germline, CDR1 is MNHNS and CDR2 SASEGT. The CDR3 region has the DNA TGTGCCAGCAGTGAACGGTACGAGCAGTACTTC. Amino acids: CASSERYEQYF.

In its sample, this clone was seen a few times. This chain links TRBV10-3 with TRBJ2-2, with 8 bases that match TRBD2. The CDR3 runs 16 residues. CDR1 is ENHRY, CDR2 SYGVKD, per germline. V lost 6 bases, J lost 6 bases, and 12 bases stayed unmatched. Written as DNA, the CDR3 is TGTGCCATCAGGGAAACCGGGACTAGTGTCTCCGGGGAGCTGTTTTTT. Translation gives CAIRETGTSVSGELFF.

Only a few counts were recorded for this clone. This sequence joins TRBV6-1 and TRBJ2-3, with D unclear. Trimming stripped 4 bases from V and 6 bases from J, with 11 bases between. Germline V gene data show CDR1 as MNHNS and CDR2 as SASEGT. This CDR3 is 13 amino acids long. CDR3 amino acids: CASSGGSWDTQYF. CDR3 DNA sequence: TGTGCCAGCAGTGGAGGCAGCTGGGATACGCAGTATTTT.

This clone has just a few counts. The chain carries TRBV5-1 and TRBJ1-4; 9 nucleotides agree with TRBD1. The J segment lost 7 bases and the V segment lost 5 bases, leaving 12 bases of the junction unmatched. In germline, CDR1 is SGHRS, CDR2 YFSETQ. This CDR3 region has 16 residues. CDR3 sequence: CASRSGTGTGPEKLFF. The CDR3 nucleotides read TGCGCCAGCAGATCCGGGACAGGGACCGGCCCTGAAAAACTGTTTTTT.

This clone was seen a handful of times. The chain has TRBV6-5 and TRBJ2-7; 8 nucleotides agree with TRBD1. There are 15 residues in the CDR3. Per germline, CDR1 MNHEY and CDR2 SVGAGI. V gave up 4 bases and J gave up 2 bases; unmatched junction bases: 7. CDR3 sequence reads: CASSSLRGRPYEQYF. CDR3 sequence (DNA): TGTGCCAGCAGTTCACTCAGGGGGCGCCCCTACGAGCAGTACTTC.

The CDR3 protein is CASSLDGTKNTEAFF. The CDR3 nucleotides are TGCGCCAGCAGCTTGGACGGGACAAAGAACACTGAAGCTTTCTTT. The V call is TRBV5-1, the J call TRBJ1-1, with D perhaps TRBD1 (6 bases). The length of the CDR3 is 15 residues. Germline V gene data show CDR1 as SGHRS and CDR2 as YFSETQ. Trimming removed 0 bases from V and 1 base from J, with 10 bases in between. The whole variable domain, remainder taken from reference TRBV5-1 and TRBJ1-1, is KAGVTQTPRYLIKTRGQQVTLSCSPISGHRSVSWYQQTPGQGLQFLFEYFSETQRNKGNFPGRFSGRQFSNSRSEMNVSTLELGDSALYLCASSLDGTKNTEAFFGQGTRLTVV.

The chain uses TRBV6-1 and TRBJ2-7; 9 bases match TRBD1. With V trimmed by 1 base and J by 6 bases, 10 bases remained unmatched. Looked up from germline, CDR1 is MNHNS and CDR2 is SASEGT. This CDR3 has 16 amino acids. This CDR3 is CASSEGGQGKASEQYF. In nucleotides, the CDR3 is TGTGCCAGCAGTGAAGGGGGACAGGGAAAGGCGTCCGAGCAGTACTTC.